This TCR beta chain was documented in a study of blood T cell repertoires in COVID-19. At the level of the study: Acute and convalescent COVID-19 samples came from the United States, Italy and Spain. Sources were T cells, B-cell-depleted T cells, or PBMCs; the material itself was cDNA or gDNA.

The CDR3 runs to 17 residues. V was pared by 3 bases and J by 7 bases, with 13 bases of the junction left unmatched. Looked up from germline, CDR1 is LNHDA and CDR2 is SQIVND (reference sequence). Source study methods: Estimation of nucleated cell counts relied on the amplification of reference gene primers. The method was immunoSEQ multiplex PCR; TCRdb's version includes in-frame clones alone and lacks a portion of them. V and J calls and clone size come straight from that table; D and trimming were deduced from the DNA. The data show about 280,000 clones, 87% seen once. This receptor was obtained from a woman aged 50 to 60 who had recovered from COVID-19. The V call is TRBV19, the J call TRBJ2-2; 8 bases agree with TRBD2. The sample comprised peripheral blood. The CDR3 loop reads CASSMRGARRIGGELFF. DNA of the CDR3: TGTGCCAGTAGTATGCGGGGGGCGCGCAGGATCGGCGGGGAGCTGTTTTTT.